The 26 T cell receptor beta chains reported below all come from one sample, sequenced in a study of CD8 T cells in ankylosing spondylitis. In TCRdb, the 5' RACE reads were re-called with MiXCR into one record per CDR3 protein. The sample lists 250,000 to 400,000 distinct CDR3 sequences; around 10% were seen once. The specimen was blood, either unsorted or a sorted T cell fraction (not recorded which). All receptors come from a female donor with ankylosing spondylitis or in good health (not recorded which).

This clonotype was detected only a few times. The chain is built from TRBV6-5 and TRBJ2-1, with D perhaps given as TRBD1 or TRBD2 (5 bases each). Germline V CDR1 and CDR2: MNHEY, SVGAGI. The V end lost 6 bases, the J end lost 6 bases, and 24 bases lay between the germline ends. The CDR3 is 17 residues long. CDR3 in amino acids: CASSLLPGPGSSNEQFF. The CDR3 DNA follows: TGTGCCAGCAGCTTACTCCCGGGACCGGGGTCCAGCAATGAGCAGTTCTTC.

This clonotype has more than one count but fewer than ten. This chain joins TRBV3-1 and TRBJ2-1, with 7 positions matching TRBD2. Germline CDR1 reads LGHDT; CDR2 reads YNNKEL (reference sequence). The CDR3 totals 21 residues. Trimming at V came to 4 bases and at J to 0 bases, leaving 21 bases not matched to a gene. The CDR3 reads CASSLPSQLAEGTSSYNEQFF. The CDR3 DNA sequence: TGTGCCAGCAGCCTTCCCTCCCAGCTAGCGGAGGGGACCAGCTCCTACAATGAGCAGTTCTTC.

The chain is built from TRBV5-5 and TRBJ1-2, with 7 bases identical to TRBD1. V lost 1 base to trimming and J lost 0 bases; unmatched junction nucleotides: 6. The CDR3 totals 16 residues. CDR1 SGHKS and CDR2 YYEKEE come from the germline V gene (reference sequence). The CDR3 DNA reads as TGTGCCAGCAGCTTGACCAGGGACAGACCTAACTATGGCTACACCTTC. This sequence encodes CASSLTRDRPNYGYTF.

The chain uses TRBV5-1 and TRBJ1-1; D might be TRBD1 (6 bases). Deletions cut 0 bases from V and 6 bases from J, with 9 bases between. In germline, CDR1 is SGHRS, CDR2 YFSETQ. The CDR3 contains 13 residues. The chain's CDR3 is CASSLEGVSEAFF. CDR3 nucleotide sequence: TGCGCCAGCAGCTTGGAGGGGGTCTCTGAAGCTTTCTTT.

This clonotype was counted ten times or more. The CDR3 bases are TGCAGTGCTAGAGTGGATCAGACTCAAGAGACCCAGTACTTC. Its protein is CSARVDQTQETQYF. The chain links TRBV20-1 to TRBJ2-5; D remains unclear. Trimming took off 1 base at V and 2 bases at J, with 11 bases between the two ends. The CDR3 has 14 residues. From germline, CDR1 is DFQATT and CDR2 SNEGSKA (reference sequence).

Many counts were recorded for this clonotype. CDR3 sequence reads: CSARRLAPVKDEQFF. CDR3 DNA sequence: TGCAGTGCTAGACGGCTAGCGCCTGTTAAGGATGAGCAGTTCTTC. The J gene is TRBJ2-1, the V gene TRBV20-1; the D gene is possibly TRBD2 (6 bases). In germline, CDR1 is DFQATT, CDR2 SNEGSKA (reference sequence). The CDR3 consists of 15 residues. The V gene lost 2 bases and the J gene lost 8 bases, with 19 bases spanning the gap.

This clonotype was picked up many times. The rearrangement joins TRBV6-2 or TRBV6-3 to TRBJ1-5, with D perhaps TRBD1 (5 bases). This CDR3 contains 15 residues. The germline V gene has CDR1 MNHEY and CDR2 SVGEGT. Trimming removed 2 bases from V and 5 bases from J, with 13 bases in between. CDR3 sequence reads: CASSYGWGIYQPQHF. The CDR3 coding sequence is TGTGCCAGCAGTTACGGATGGGGGATCTATCAGCCCCAGCATTTT.

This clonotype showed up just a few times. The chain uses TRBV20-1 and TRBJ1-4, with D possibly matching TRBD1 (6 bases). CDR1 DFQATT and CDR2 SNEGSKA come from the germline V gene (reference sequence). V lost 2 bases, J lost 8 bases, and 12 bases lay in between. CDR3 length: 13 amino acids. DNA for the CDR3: TGCAGTGCTAGAATGGGGGCCGAGGAAAAACTGTTTTTT. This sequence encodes CSARMGAEEKLFF.

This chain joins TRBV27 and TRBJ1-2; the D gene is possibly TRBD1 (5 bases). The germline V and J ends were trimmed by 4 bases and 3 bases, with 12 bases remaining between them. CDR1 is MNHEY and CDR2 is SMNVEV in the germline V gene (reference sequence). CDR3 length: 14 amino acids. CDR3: CASSSSGVHYGYTF. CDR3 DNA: TGTGCCAGCAGTTCATCGGGGGTACACTATGGCTACACCTTC.

The CDR3 sequence is CASTISGGRTGELFF. In DNA, the CDR3 is TGTGCCAGCACCATCTCGGGGGGCCGGACCGGGGAGCTGTTTTTT. The chain links TRBV7-3 to TRBJ2-2, with D tentatively TRBD2 (7 bases). This CDR3 has 15 amino acids. V lost 7 bases and J 5 bases, leaving 17 bases between the germline ends. Germline CDR1 reads SGHTA; CDR2 reads FQGTGA.

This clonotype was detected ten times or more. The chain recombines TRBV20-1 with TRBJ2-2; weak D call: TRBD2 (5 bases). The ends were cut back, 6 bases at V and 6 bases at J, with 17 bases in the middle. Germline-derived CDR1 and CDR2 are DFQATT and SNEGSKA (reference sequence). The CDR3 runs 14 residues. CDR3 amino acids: CSAPLSGLAGELFF. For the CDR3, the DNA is TGCAGTGCCCCCTTATCGGGGTTGGCCGGGGAGCTGTTTTTT.

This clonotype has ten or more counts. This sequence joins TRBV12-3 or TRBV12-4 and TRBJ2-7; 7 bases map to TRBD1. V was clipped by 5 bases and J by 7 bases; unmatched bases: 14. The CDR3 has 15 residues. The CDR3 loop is CASSPSGQVKGEQYF. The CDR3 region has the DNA TGTGCCAGCAGTCCGTCCGGACAGGTAAAGGGGGAGCAGTACTTC.

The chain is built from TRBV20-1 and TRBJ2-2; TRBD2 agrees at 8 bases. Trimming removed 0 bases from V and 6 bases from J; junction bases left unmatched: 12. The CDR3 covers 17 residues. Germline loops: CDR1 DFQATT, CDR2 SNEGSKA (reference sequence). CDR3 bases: TGCAGTGCTAGAGATCCAAAAAGGGCGGGGGGCGCCGGGGAGCTGTTTTTT. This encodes CSARDPKRAGGAGELFF.

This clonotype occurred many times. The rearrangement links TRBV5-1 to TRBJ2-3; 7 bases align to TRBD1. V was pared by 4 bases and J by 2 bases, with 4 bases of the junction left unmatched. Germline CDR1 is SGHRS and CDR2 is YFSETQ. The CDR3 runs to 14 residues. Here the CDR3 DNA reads TGCGCCAGCAGCCCGACAGGGCCCACAGATACGCAGTATTTT. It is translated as CASSPTGPTDTQYF.

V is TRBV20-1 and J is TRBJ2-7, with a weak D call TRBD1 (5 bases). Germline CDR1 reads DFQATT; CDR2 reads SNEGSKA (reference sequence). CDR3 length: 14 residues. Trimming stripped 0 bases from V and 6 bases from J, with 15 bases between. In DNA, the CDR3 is TGCAGTGCTAGAGATCTGGCAGGGCTCGGCGAGCAGTACTTC. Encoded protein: CSARDLAGLGEQYF.

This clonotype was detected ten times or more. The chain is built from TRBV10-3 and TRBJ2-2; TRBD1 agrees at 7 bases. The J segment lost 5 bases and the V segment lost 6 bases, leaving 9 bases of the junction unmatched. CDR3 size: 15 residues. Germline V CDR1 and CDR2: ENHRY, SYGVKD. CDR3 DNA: TGTGCCATCAGCGTGACTGACAGGGCGACCGGGGAGCTGTTTTTT. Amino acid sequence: CAISVTDRATGELFF.

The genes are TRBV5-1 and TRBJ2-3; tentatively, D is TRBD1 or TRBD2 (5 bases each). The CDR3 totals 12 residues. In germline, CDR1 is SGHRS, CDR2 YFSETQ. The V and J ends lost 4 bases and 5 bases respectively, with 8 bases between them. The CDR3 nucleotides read TGCGCCAGCAGCGAGAGGGGAGATACGCAGTATTTT. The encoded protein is CASSERGDTQYF.

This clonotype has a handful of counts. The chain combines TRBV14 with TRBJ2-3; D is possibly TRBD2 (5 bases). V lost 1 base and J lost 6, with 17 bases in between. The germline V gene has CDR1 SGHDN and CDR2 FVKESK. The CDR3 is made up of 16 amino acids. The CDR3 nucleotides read TGTGCCAGCAGCCAAGCGCCCGGGATCTATGGGGATACGCAGTATTTT. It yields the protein CASSQAPGIYGDTQYF. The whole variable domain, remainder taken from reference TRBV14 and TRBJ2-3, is EAGVTQFPSHSVIEKGQTVTLRCDPISGHDNLYWYRRVMGKEIKFLLHFVKESKQDESGMPNNRFLAERTGGTYSTLKVQPAELEDSGVYFCASSQAPGIYGDTQYFGPGTRLTVL.

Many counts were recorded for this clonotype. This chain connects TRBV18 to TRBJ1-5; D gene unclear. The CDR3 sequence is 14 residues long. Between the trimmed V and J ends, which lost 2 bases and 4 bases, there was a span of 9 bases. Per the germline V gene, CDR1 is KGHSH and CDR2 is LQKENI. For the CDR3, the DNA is TGTGCCAGCTCACCAACTACAGCTAATCAGCCCCAGCATTTT. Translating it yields CASSPTTANQPQHF.

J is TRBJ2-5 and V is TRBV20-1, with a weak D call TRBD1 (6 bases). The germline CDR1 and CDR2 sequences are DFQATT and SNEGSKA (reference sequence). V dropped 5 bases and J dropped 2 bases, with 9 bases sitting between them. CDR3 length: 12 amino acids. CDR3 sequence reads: CSAGGQQETQYF. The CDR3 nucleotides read TGCAGTGCTGGGGGCCAGCAAGAGACCCAGTACTTC.

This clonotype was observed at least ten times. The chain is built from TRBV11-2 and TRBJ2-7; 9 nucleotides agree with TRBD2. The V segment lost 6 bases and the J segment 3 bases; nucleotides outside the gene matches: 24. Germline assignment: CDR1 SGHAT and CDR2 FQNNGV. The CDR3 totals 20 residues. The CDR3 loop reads CASSPNVARSKREAFYEQYF. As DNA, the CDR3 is TGTGCCAGCAGTCCAAACGTGGCCAGAAGCAAGCGGGAGGCCTTCTACGAGCAGTACTTC.

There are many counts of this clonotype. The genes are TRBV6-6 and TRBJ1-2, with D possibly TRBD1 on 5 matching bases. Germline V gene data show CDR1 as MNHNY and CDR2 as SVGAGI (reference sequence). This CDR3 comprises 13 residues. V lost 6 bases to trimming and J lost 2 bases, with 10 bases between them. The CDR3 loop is CASRLDTNYGYTF. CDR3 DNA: TGTGCCAGCAGGCTGGACACCAACTATGGCTACACCTTC.

CDR3 in DNA: TGCAGTGCTAGGGACCCAGGGGCGGGTAGTACCCTAGCCAAAAACATTCAGTACTTC. Translating it yields CSARDPGAGSTLAKNIQYF. The chain joins TRBV20-1 to TRBJ2-4, with D possibly TRBD1 on 6 matching bases. Per germline, CDR1 DFQATT and CDR2 SNEGSKA (reference sequence). This CDR3 has 19 residues. The V end was cut by 3 bases, the J end by 0 bases, with 24 bases between.

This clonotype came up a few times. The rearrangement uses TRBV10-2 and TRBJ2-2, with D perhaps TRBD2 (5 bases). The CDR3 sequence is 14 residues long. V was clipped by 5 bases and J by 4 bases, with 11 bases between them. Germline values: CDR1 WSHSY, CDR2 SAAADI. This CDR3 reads CASSPSGRTGELFF. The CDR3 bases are TGCGCCAGCAGTCCCAGCGGTCGCACCGGGGAGCTGTTTTTT.

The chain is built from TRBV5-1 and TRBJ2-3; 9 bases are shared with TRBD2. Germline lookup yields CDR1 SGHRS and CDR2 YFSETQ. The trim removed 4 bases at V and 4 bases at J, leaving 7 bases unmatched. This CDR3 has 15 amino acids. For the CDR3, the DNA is TGCGCCAGCAGCCCGCAGCGGGGGGTAGCAGATACGCAGTATTTT. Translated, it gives CASSPQRGVADTQYF.

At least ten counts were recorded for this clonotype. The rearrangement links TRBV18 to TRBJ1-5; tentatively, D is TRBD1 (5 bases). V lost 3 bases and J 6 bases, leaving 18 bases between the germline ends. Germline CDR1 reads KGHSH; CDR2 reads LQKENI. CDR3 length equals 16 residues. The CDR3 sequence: CASSPRGRLAGQPQHF. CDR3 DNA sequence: TGTGCCAGCTCACCGCGGGGACGGTTAGCGGGTCAGCCCCAGCATTTT.